The entry below describes one T cell receptor beta chain. The CDR3 has 15 amino acids. V lost 3 bases and J lost 2, with 14 bases in between. Time point meaning: newly diagnosed GD, antithyroid drugs for less than 3 months. Generation of the TCR library employed RNA extracted from PBMCs. This record comes from a study of regulatory T cells in long-lasting Graves disease. Assembly of TCR beta libraries relied on iRepertoire HTBI primers together with Arm-PCR of CDR3 regions. One entry per CDR3 protein, called by TCRdb with MiXCR from the multiplex PCR reads. The table shows about 310,000 distinct CDR3 sequences, with 15% to 20% occurring only once.

The chain has TRBV12-3 or TRBV12-4 and TRBJ2-7; D is undetermined. This clonotype originated in a female donor with Graves disease. The starting material was peripheral blood mononuclear cells (PBMCs), obtained at new diagnosis, from a patient treated with antithyroid drugs. CDR3 nucleotides: TGTGCCAGCAGTTTTGGCACAAATACCCCCTACGAGCAGTACTTC. Protein sequence: CASSFGTNTPYEQYF.